These 26 T cell receptor beta chains came from one sample sequenced in a study of blood T cell repertoires in COVID-19. Sequencing was performed with immunoSEQ multiplex PCR; in TCRdb, only in-frame clones are kept and a portion is missing. The sample lists more than 110,000 clones, nearly 80% occurring once. Sequences were obtained from PBMCs or T cells enriched from blood (not recorded which). These receptors all come from a woman aged 45-60 years who had recovered from COVID-19.

This chain connects TRBV7-9 to TRBJ2-1; 12 positions agree with TRBD2. The CDR3 is made up of 17 amino acids. Germline V lookup: CDR1 SEHNR, CDR2 FQNEAQ (reference sequence). V lost 0 bases and J lost 3; bases outside the gene matches: 3. CDR3 in DNA: TGTGCCAGCAGCTTAGCGAGACTAGCGGGGGTCTACAATGAGCAGTTCTTC. Amino acids: CASSLARLAGVYNEQFF.

The V gene is TRBV3-1 (or the pseudogene TRBV3-2), the J gene TRBJ1-4; 9 nucleotides align to TRBD1. CDR1 and CDR2 (germline): LGHDT, YNNKEL (reference sequence). The CDR3 is 13 residues long. V lost 0 bases to trimming and J lost 14 bases; unmatched junction nucleotides: 4. DNA of the CDR3: TGTGCCAGCAGCCAAGATGAGGGACAGGGTCTGTTTTTT. It is translated as CASSQDEGQGLFF.

This clone was recorded only once. The gene calls are TRBV25-1 and TRBJ1-1; 7 bases are shared with TRBD1. V dropped 2 bases and J dropped 1; count of bases not matched to a gene: 10. The CDR3 sequence is 17 residues long. CDR1 MGHDK and CDR2 SYGVNS come from the germline V gene. The CDR3 nucleotides are TGTGCCAGCAGTGAAGGCCGACAGGGTTGGAGGAACACTGAAGCTTTCTTT. Encoded protein: CASSEGRQGWRNTEAFF.

The chain employs TRBV7-9 and TRBJ2-1, with 16 positions matching TRBD2. This CDR3 comprises 18 residues. Germline CDR1 is SEHNR and CDR2 is FQNEAQ (reference sequence). V shed 10 bases, J shed 5 bases, and the junction held 14 bases outside the gene matches. Here the CDR3 reads CATVFLGTSGRAHNEQFF. The CDR3 coding sequence is TGTGCCACCGTTTTTCTCGGGACTAGCGGGAGGGCCCACAATGAGCAGTTCTTC.

The rearrangement uses TRBV29-1 and TRBJ2-7; 8 bases are a match to TRBD1. This CDR3 is 14 amino acids long. V lost 6 bases and J lost 6; bases outside the gene matches: 13. CDR1 is SQVTM, CDR2 ANQGSEA, per germline. CDR3 region: CSVAGTGGLTEQYF. For the CDR3, the DNA is TGCAGCGTCGCCGGGACAGGTGGACTTACCGAGCAGTACTTC.

The J gene is TRBJ2-3, the V gene TRBV10-2; D not certain. Germline V lookup: CDR1 WSHSY, CDR2 SAAADI. Trimming left V 10 bases short and J 1 base short, with 3 bases between. This CDR3 contains 10 residues. The CDR3 DNA reads TGCGCCACCGGCACAGATACGCAGTATTTT. Amino acids: CATGTDTQYF.

In this sample, this clone turned up a few times. The chain employs TRBV12-3 or TRBV12-4 and TRBJ1-1; D might be TRBD1 (6 bases). Trimming took off 6 bases at V and 1 base at J, with 9 bases between the two ends. The CDR3 is 13 amino acids. DNA of the CDR3: TGTGCCAGCAGAGGACAGACGAACACTGAAGCTTTCTTT. Encoded protein: CASRGQTNTEAFF.

The rearrangement links TRBV2 to TRBJ1-6; D uncertain. From germline, CDR1 is SNHLY and CDR2 FYNNEI. Trimming removed 6 bases at V and 8 bases at J, with 11 bases between. There are 13 residues in the CDR3. The CDR3 region has the DNA TGTGCCAGCAGCGATGTCGGGGATTCACCCCTCCACTTT. This codes for CASSDVGDSPLHF.

The chain couples TRBV6-5 to TRBJ2-7; TRBD2 aligns across 10 bases. CDR3 size: 14 residues. Germline assignment: CDR1 MNHEY and CDR2 SVGAGI. The J segment lost 5 bases and the V segment lost 7 bases, leaving 8 bases of the junction unmatched. CDR3 DNA: TGTGCCAGCACCGCGAGCGGGAGGGCTAACGAGCAGTACTTC. Its protein product is CASTASGRANEQYF.

This clone was observed a single time. The J gene is TRBJ2-1, the V gene TRBV13; 8 bases match TRBD1. The CDR3 has 15 amino acids. Unmatched junction bases numbered 4, after V lost 5 bases and J lost 1 base. CDR1 and CDR2 (germline): PRHDT, FYEKMQ (reference sequence). The chain's CDR3 is CASSPGTGSYNEQFF. DNA for the CDR3: TGTGCCAGCAGCCCGGGGACAGGATCCTACAATGAGCAGTTCTTC.

In its sample, this clone was seen once. V is TRBV7-2 and J is TRBJ2-7; D remains ambiguous. The CDR3 length is 11 residues. Germline V gene data show CDR1 as SGHTA and CDR2 as FQGNSA. V lost 5 bases, J lost 4 bases, and 6 bases lay in between. The CDR3 here is CASSIRYEQYF. The CDR3 DNA follows: TGTGCCAGCAGCATTCGGTACGAGCAGTACTTC.

The chain employs TRBV28 and TRBJ1-5; D ambiguous. The germline V and J ends were trimmed by 8 bases and 5 bases, with 10 bases remaining between them. The CDR3 is 12 residues long. Germline V gene data show CDR1 as MDHEN and CDR2 as SYDVKM. CDR3 nucleotides: TGTGCCAGCTGGGCTGTTGATCAGCCCCAGCATTTT. Translating it yields CASWAVDQPQHF.

The rearrangement uses TRBV28 and TRBJ2-5, with 11 bases fitting TRBD2. In germline, CDR1 is MDHEN, CDR2 SYDVKM. This CDR3 is 15 amino acids long. With 6 bases clipped from V and 2 bases from J, the junction kept 5 bases outside the gene matches. The CDR3, as DNA: TGTGCCAGCAGCGTTAGCGGGAGGGAACAAGAGACCCAGTACTTC. It translates to CASSVSGREQETQYF.

The gene calls are TRBV18 and TRBJ2-5; 7 bases agree with TRBD1. The V and J ends lost 6 bases and 2 bases, in that order; junction bases with no gene match: 6. Per the germline V gene, CDR1 is KGHSH and CDR2 is LQKENI. This CDR3 comprises 14 residues. The chain's CDR3 is CASSEPGQQETQYF. DNA of the CDR3: TGTGCCAGCTCGGAACCGGGACAGCAAGAGACCCAGTACTTC.

The V gene is TRBV5-1, the J gene TRBJ1-2; 8 bases line up with TRBD1. V shed 2 bases, J shed 6 bases, and the junction held 6 bases outside the gene matches. CDR1 and CDR2 from the germline V gene are SGHRS and YFSETQ. The CDR3 totals 14 residues. In DNA, the CDR3 is TGCGCCAGCAGCTTTTGGCAGGGGGCGGATGGCTACACCTTC. Translated: CASSFWQGADGYTF.

This clone has a single count. The chain recombines TRBV30 with TRBJ1-4; D gene unclear. The CDR3 spans 12 residues. Looked up from germline, CDR1 is GTSNPN and CDR2 is SVGIG (reference sequence). The ends were cut back, 4 bases at V and 8 bases at J, with 11 bases in the middle. CDR3 protein: CAWMWRGEKLFF. The CDR3 region has the DNA TGTGCCTGGATGTGGAGAGGGGAAAAACTGTTTTTT.

With regard to this clone: Compared with germline, one end of the junction differs, possibly owing to a read error. The chain uses TRBV6-1 and TRBJ1-1, with D possibly matching TRBD1 (5 bases). Per the germline V gene, CDR1 is MNHNS and CDR2 is SASEGT. The CDR3 consists of 14 residues. The CDR3 DNA reads as TGTGCCAGCAGAGAAGACAGAGCGAACACTGAAGCTTTCTTT. As protein: CASREDRANTEAFF.

The chain carries TRBV5-1 and TRBJ1-3; D gene uncertain. CDR3 size: 15 residues. Germline V gene data show CDR1 as SGHRS and CDR2 as YFSETQ. With 0 bases removed from V and 0 bases from J, the gap between germline ends came to 7 bases. This CDR3 reads CASSLGQNSGNTIYF. CDR3 DNA: TGCGCCAGCAGCTTGGGGCAGAACTCTGGAAACACCATATATTTT.

V gene TRBV19 combines with J gene TRBJ2-2; TRBD2 aligns across 15 bases. Germline values: CDR1 LNHDA, CDR2 SQIVND (reference sequence). The CDR3 spans 19 residues. With 5 bases clipped from V and 3 bases from J, the junction kept 10 bases outside the gene matches. As DNA, the CDR3 is TGTGCCAGTAGTTCTAGGACTAGCGGGAGGGCCTACGACACCGGGGAGCTGTTTTTT. Translation gives CASSSRTSGRAYDTGELFF.

This chain uses TRBV9 with TRBJ2-1, with TRBD2 matching 7 bases. The CDR3 totals 16 residues. Germline loops: CDR1 SGDLS, CDR2 YYNGEE. J lost 1 base, V lost 4 bases, and 8 bases had no gene match. CDR3 sequence reads: CASSPDPGGSYNEQFF. The DNA of the CDR3 is TGTGCCAGCAGCCCAGACCCGGGAGGATCCTACAATGAGCAGTTCTTC. Combining the CDR3 with reference TRBV9 and TRBJ2-1 gives the whole variable domain DSGVTQTPKHLITATGQRVTLRCSPRSGDLSVYWYQQSLDQGLQFLIQYYNGEERAKGNILERFSAQQFPDLHSELNLSSLELGDSALYFCASSPDPGGSYNEQFFGPGTRLTVL.

The gene calls are TRBV6-5 and TRBJ1-5; D is unresolved. CDR3 length equals 13 residues. Germline V CDR1 and CDR2: MNHEY, SVGAGI. Trimming took off 4 bases at V and 5 bases at J, with 9 bases between the two ends. CDR3 nucleotides: TGTGCCAGCAGTTCCTTTCCCGATCAGCCCCAGCATTTT. Translation: CASSSFPDQPQHF.

In DNA, the CDR3 is TGTGCCAGTAGTCGAGACAGCCCAGGCTCTGGAAACACCATATATTTT. Its protein product is CASSRDSPGSGNTIYF. The chain has TRBV19 and TRBJ1-3; D possibly corresponds to TRBD1 (5 bases). The germline CDR1 and CDR2 sequences are LNHDA and SQIVND (reference sequence). There are 16 residues in the CDR3. Trimming removed 5 bases from V and 0 bases from J, with 14 bases in between.

This rearrangement joins TRBV30 to TRBJ1-3, with D perhaps TRBD1 (5 bases). The CDR3 runs 15 residues. V dropped 1 base and J dropped 0 bases, with 10 bases sitting between them. Germline V gene sequence: CDR1 GTSNPN, CDR2 SVGIG (reference sequence). CDR3: CAWSEGRRSGNTIYF. In nucleotides, the CDR3 is TGTGCCTGGAGTGAGGGGCGCCGCTCTGGAAACACCATATATTTT.

The chain employs TRBV27 and TRBJ1-5; D is unclear. CDR3 length: 14 amino acids. Germline CDR1 is MNHEY and CDR2 is SMNVEV (reference sequence). Trimming removed 3 bases from V and 0 bases from J, with 6 bases in between. CDR3 in DNA: TGTGCCAGCAGTTTTCAGAATAGCAATCAGCCCCAGCATTTT. Protein product: CASSFQNSNQPQHF.

The chain uses TRBV5-6 and TRBJ2-1; weak D call: TRBD2 (6 bases). The CDR3 runs to 16 residues. The V gene's germline CDR1 is SGHDT and CDR2 YYEEEE. With 5 bases removed from V and 2 bases from J, the gap between germline ends came to 17 bases. Written as DNA, the CDR3 is TGTGCCAGCAGACAAGTAGCGGTTAACACCTACAATGAGCAGTTCTTC. This translates into CASRQVAVNTYNEQFF.

The chain recombines TRBV9 with TRBJ2-3, with 9 bases aligning to TRBD2. Trimming took 6 bases from V and 3 from J; bases not matched to a gene: 8. The germline CDR1 and CDR2 sequences are SGDLS and YYNGEE. The CDR3 sequence is 15 residues long. The CDR3 nucleotides read TGTGCCAGCAACCAAGCGGGGGGTTGGACAGATACGCAGTATTTT. Its protein is CASNQAGGWTDTQYF. Full variable domain (rest looked up from reference TRBV9 and TRBJ2-3): DSGVTQTPKHLITATGQRVTLRCSPRSGDLSVYWYQQSLDQGLQFLIQYYNGEERAKGNILERFSAQQFPDLHSELNLSSLELGDSALYFCASNQAGGWTDTQYFGPGTRLTVL.